This T cell receptor (beta chain) was obtained from a study of beta chain bispecific antibodies for T cell cancers. General study points: Most targeted TRBV signal came from the leukemia cell line cells, not normal T cells.

This clonotype was seen ten or more times. Its antigen is undetermined. T cells were expanded from blood mononuclear cells for about 3 days with anti-CD3 OKT3 or CD3/CD28 beads. Cocultures held approximately 50,000 normal T cells, approximately 50,000 targets, and bispecific antibody. Trimming cost V 5 bases and J 3 bases, with 11 bases left between them. The V gene's germline CDR1 is SGHNT and CDR2 YENEEA. The CDR3 is 14 amino acids. MiXCR was run by TCRdb on the 5' RACE reads, yielding one entry per CDR3 protein. In the table there are more than 15,000 distinct CDR3 sequences, roughly 1.9% of which are singletons.

Sequencing was carried out using healthy donor T cells cultured with leukemia cells. V and J are TRBV11-3 and TRBJ2-1; D gene ambiguous. The TCR comes from a human donor in good health. Some clones in this sample may be carry-over from other donors' samples. The CDR3 bases are TGTGCCAGCAGCCCCCGTTCAGGCTACAATGAGCAGTTCTTC. Translated: CASSPRSGYNEQFF.